The next 28 T cell receptor beta chains were all read from a single sample in a study of blood T cell repertoires in COVID-19. This table comes from immunoSEQ multiplex PCR, and its TCRdb copy is limited to in-frame clones, with some not included. The sample yields approximately 150,000 clones, roughly 85% seen once. The sequencing input was peripheral blood. Every receptor here comes from a woman older than 75 with acute or convalescent COVID-19.

The genes are TRBV3-1 (or the pseudogene TRBV3-2) and TRBJ1-5; D is undetermined. The CDR3 loop spans 14 amino acids. V dropped 0 bases and J dropped 4 bases, with 7 bases sitting between them. The germline V gene encodes CDR1 LGHDT and CDR2 YNNKEL (reference sequence). The CDR3 DNA follows: TGTGCCAGCAGCCAAGAACCCGGGAATCAGCCCCAGCATTTT. Protein product: CASSQEPGNQPQHF.

V usage is TRBV19 and J usage is TRBJ2-1, with TRBD2 matching over 7 bases. Trimming at V came to 2 bases and at J to 4 bases, leaving 11 bases not matched to a gene. Per the germline V gene, CDR1 is LNHDA and CDR2 is SQIVND (reference sequence). CDR3 length equals 17 residues. CDR3 region: CASSIRATGGLYNEQFF. In nucleotides, the CDR3 is TGTGCCAGTAGTATAAGAGCAACGGGGGGACTTTACAATGAGCAGTTCTTC. Complete variable domain (other parts from reference TRBV19 and TRBJ2-1): DGGITQSPKYLFRKEGQNVTLSCEQNLNHDAMYWYRQDPGQGLRLIYYSQIVNDFQKGDIAEGYSVSREKKESFPLTVTSAQKNPTAFYLCASSIRATGGLYNEQFFGPGTRLTVL.

The chain is built from TRBV11-2 and TRBJ2-3; D is unresolved. Germline assignment: CDR1 SGHAT and CDR2 FQNNGV. The CDR3 spans 16 residues. Trimming removed 5 bases from V and 1 base from J, with 16 bases in between. The CDR3 DNA sequence: TGTGCCAGCAGCGCTGTGGCCGGCGGAGGCACAGATACGCAGTATTTT. Amino acid sequence: CASSAVAGGGTDTQYF.

The V and J genes are TRBV25-1 and TRBJ2-7; 10 bases map to TRBD1. Trimming cost V 5 bases and J 7 bases; bases outside gene matches: 14. The CDR3 spans 16 residues. Germline loops: CDR1 MGHDK, CDR2 SYGVNS. CDR3 bases: TGTGCCAGCAGTCAGCCCACGACAGGGGGCGCGTGGGAGCAGTACTTC. Its translation is CASSQPTTGGAWEQYF.

V usage is TRBV6-6 and J usage is TRBJ2-5, with 10 bases lining up with TRBD2. Germline V gene lookup returns CDR1 MNHNY and CDR2 SVGAGI (reference sequence). CDR3 length: 15 amino acids. V was pared by 6 bases and J by 1 base, with 5 bases of the junction left unmatched. The CDR3 DNA sequence: TGTGCCAGCAGGAATAGCGGGGGGAGCCAAGAGACCCAGTACTTC. Encoded protein: CASRNSGGSQETQYF.

The chain employs TRBV18 and TRBJ2-6; D possibly corresponds to TRBD1 (5 bases). Trimming removed 3 bases from V and 4 bases from J, with 13 bases in between. The CDR3 runs to 16 residues. CDR1 is KGHSH and CDR2 is LQKENI in the germline V gene. The CDR3 spells CASSPIRAGGANVLTF. CDR3 DNA sequence: TGTGCCAGCTCACCGATCAGGGCAGGCGGGGCCAACGTCCTGACTTTC.

The rearrangement joins TRBV7-2 to TRBJ2-7, with TRBD1 as a possible D gene (6 bases). This CDR3 has 14 amino acids. The ends were cut back, 1 base at V and 7 bases at J, with 14 bases in the middle. The germline V gene has CDR1 SGHTA and CDR2 FQGNSA. CDR3: CASSLVDSSWEQYF. CDR3 nucleotide sequence: TGTGCCAGCAGCTTAGTGGACAGTTCTTGGGAGCAGTACTTC.

CDR3 sequence (DNA): TGCAGCGTTACCGCGGACAGGGACTTCTATGGCTACACCTTC. This gives the protein CSVTADRDFYGYTF. V gene TRBV29-1 combines with J gene TRBJ1-2, with 8 bases lining up with TRBD1. The germline V gene encodes CDR1 SQVTM and CDR2 ANQGSEA. V gave up 5 bases and J gave up 4 bases; unmatched junction bases: 9. CDR3 length: 14 amino acids.

The V and J genes are TRBV11-3 and TRBJ2-2, with 9 bases fitting TRBD2. The CDR3 is made up of 15 amino acids. Germline V gene data show CDR1 as SGHNT and CDR2 as YENEEA. V shed 6 bases and J 5 bases; nucleotides not matched to a gene: 7. The CDR3 here is CASSRSTSGTGELFF. DNA for the CDR3: TGTGCCAGCAGTCGTTCGACTAGCGGTACCGGGGAGCTGTTTTTT.

The chain carries TRBV5-1 and TRBJ1-1; D not resolved. Germline loops: CDR1 SGHRS, CDR2 YFSETQ. The CDR3 loop spans 14 amino acids. V lost 2 bases, J lost 3 bases, and 11 bases lay in between. The CDR3 region has the DNA TGCGCCAGCAGCTTTTTCAGGTTAGACACTGAAGCTTTCTTT. The encoded protein is CASSFFRLDTEAFF.

This clone was detected a few times. The chain employs TRBV14 and TRBJ1-1; maybe TRBD1 (5 bases). Trimming pared 0 bases from V and 6 bases from J, leaving 11 bases between. Germline CDR1 is SGHDN and CDR2 is FVKESK. The CDR3 covers 14 residues. CDR3 coding DNA: TGTGCCAGCAGCCAAGAGGTCAGGGTGTCTGAAGCTTTCTTT. Residues: CASSQEVRVSEAFF.

The chain has TRBV15 and TRBJ1-3; 7 bases fit TRBD1. Per germline, CDR1 LNHNV and CDR2 YYDKDF (reference sequence). V shed 5 bases and J 3 bases; nucleotides not matched to a gene: 7. The CDR3 covers 15 residues. CDR3 protein: CATSAGTAYGNTIYF. The CDR3 nucleotides read TGTGCCACCAGCGCTGGGACAGCGTATGGAAACACCATATATTTT.

The rearrangement joins TRBV21-1 to TRBJ2-1; the table's D call, TRBD2, was not checked against the DNA. TRBV21-1 is a listed pseudogene. This CDR3 has 18 amino acids. The DNA for the CDR3 is TGTGCCAGCAGCACTCCCCGGCCGACTAGCGGGAAGAACAATGAGCAGTTCTTC. Translation gives CASSTPRPTSGKNNEQFF.

The chain uses TRBV28 and TRBJ1-1; 9 positions agree with TRBD1. V shed 6 bases and J 5 bases; nucleotides not matched to a gene: 7. The length of the CDR3 is 14 residues. CDR1 and CDR2 from the germline V gene are MDHEN and SYDVKM. This CDR3 reads CASSLTGGRTEAFF. The DNA for the CDR3 is TGTGCCAGCAGCCTAACAGGGGGCCGAACTGAAGCTTTCTTT. Drawing the rest from reference TRBV28 and TRBJ1-1, the complete variable domain is DVKVTQSSRYLVKRTGEKVFLECVQDMDHENMFWYRQDPGLGLRLIYFSYDVKMKEKGDIPEGYSVSREKKERFSLILESASTNQTSMYLCASSLTGGRTEAFFGQGTRLTVV.

This clone was seen once. V is TRBV19 and J is TRBJ2-7; 9 nucleotides agree with TRBD2. In germline, CDR1 is LNHDA, CDR2 SQIVND (reference sequence). This CDR3 has 15 amino acids. The trim removed 3 bases at V and 3 bases at J, leaving 6 bases unmatched. The CDR3 here is CASSMGLAGLYEQYF. DNA for the CDR3: TGTGCCAGTAGTATGGGGCTAGCGGGACTCTACGAGCAGTACTTC.

A few counts support this clone. The chain uses TRBV20-1 and TRBJ2-7, with 9 bases aligning to TRBD2. CDR3 length equals 15 residues. The junction had 13 bases not matched to a gene; V was cut back by 3 bases and J by 7 bases. Looked up from germline, CDR1 is DFQATT and CDR2 is SNEGSKA (reference sequence). The CDR3 nucleotides are TGCAGTGCTAGTGGGGTAGCGGGAGAGGAAAGAGAGCAGTACTTC. Translating gives CSASGVAGEEREQYF.

There are a few counts of this clone. This chain links TRBV6-5 with TRBJ1-5; TRBD1 might be the D (5 bases). V lost 0 bases to trimming and J lost 7 bases, with 13 bases between them. This CDR3 has 15 residues. Germline values: CDR1 MNHEY, CDR2 SVGAGI. CDR3 in DNA: TGTGCCAGCAGTTACTCGGGGCAGGGTACCCAGCCCCAGCATTTT. Translating gives CASSYSGQGTQPQHF.

The J gene is TRBJ2-3, the V gene TRBV5-4; D unclear. This CDR3 is built from 12 residues. Germline V gene data show CDR1 as SGHNT and CDR2 as YYREEE (reference sequence). V was pared by 3 bases and J by 2 bases, with 4 bases between. In nucleotides, the CDR3 is TGTGCCAGCAGCTCCCTCACAGATACGCAGTATTTT. It yields the protein CASSSLTDTQYF.

The chain has TRBV9 and TRBJ2-7; D perhaps matches TRBD1 (6 bases). This CDR3 has 13 amino acids. Trimming cost V 4 bases and J 3 bases, with 11 bases left between them. Germline values: CDR1 SGDLS, CDR2 YYNGEE. DNA for the CDR3: TGTGCCAGCAGCCGGGACATTAGCTACGAGCAGTACTTC. The encoded protein is CASSRDISYEQYF.

This chain links TRBV5-6 with TRBJ2-3, with D uncertain. CDR3 length: 13 residues. Per germline, CDR1 SGHDT and CDR2 YYEEEE. Trimming cost V 4 bases and J 4 bases, with 10 bases left between them. CDR3: CASSQAGADTQYF. As DNA, the CDR3 is TGTGCCAGCAGCCAGGCAGGTGCAGATACGCAGTATTTT. The entire variable domain, with the rest obtained from reference TRBV5-6 and TRBJ2-3, is as follows: DAGVTQSPTHLIKTRGQQVTLRCSPKSGHDTVSWYQQALGQGPQFIFQYYEEEERQRGNFPDRFSGHQFPNYSSELNVNALLLGDSALYLCASSQAGADTQYFGPGTRLTVL.

V is TRBV5-1 and J is TRBJ1-1; TRBD1 aligns across 7 bases. V lost 3 bases to trimming and J lost 2 bases; unmatched junction nucleotides: 4. Looked up from germline, CDR1 is SGHRS and CDR2 is YFSETQ. The CDR3 consists of 14 residues. The CDR3, as DNA: TGCGCCAGCAGCTCGGGACAGACAAACACTGAAGCTTTCTTT. It translates to CASSSGQTNTEAFF.

The chain couples TRBV7-2 to TRBJ1-1; D call uncertain. Germline CDR1 reads SGHTA; CDR2 reads FQGNSA. Trimming removed 2 bases from V and 1 base from J, with 11 bases in between. This CDR3 contains 15 residues. CDR3 loop: CASSLYVNTNTEAFF. CDR3 nucleotide sequence: TGTGCCAGCAGCTTATATGTAAACACGAACACTGAAGCTTTCTTT.

The chain combines TRBV5-4 with TRBJ2-1; 7 positions match TRBD1. V was pared by 6 bases and J by 6 bases, with 12 bases of the junction left unmatched. This CDR3 contains 15 residues. The V gene's germline CDR1 is SGHNT and CDR2 YYREEE (reference sequence). CDR3 coding DNA: TGTGCCAGCACCAAGAGGACAGGAAGTTTCAATGAGCAGTTCTTC. It yields the protein CASTKRTGSFNEQFF.

The chain joins TRBV29-1 to TRBJ1-1; D is unresolved. Trimming pared 2 bases from V and 7 bases from J, leaving 11 bases between. CDR1 and CDR2 from the germline V gene are SQVTM and ANQGSEA. The CDR3 has 12 residues. The CDR3 nucleotides are TGCAGCGTTGAAAAGGGAGTCCTTGAAGCTTTCTTT. It encodes CSVEKGVLEAFF. Full variable domain (outside the CDR3, taken from reference TRBV29-1 and TRBJ1-1): SAVISQKPSRDICQRGTSLTIQCQVDSQVTMMFWYRQQPGQSLTLIATANQGSEATYESGFVIDKFPISRPNLTFSTLTVSNMSPEDSSIYLCSVEKGVLEAFFGQGTRLTVV.

J is TRBJ1-5 and V is TRBV6-5; 7 nucleotides match TRBD1. This CDR3 comprises 15 residues. Germline V gene lookup returns CDR1 MNHEY and CDR2 SVGAGI. The V segment lost 5 bases and the J segment 3 bases; nucleotides outside the gene matches: 7. The CDR3 here is CASSLMEGANQPQHF. CDR3 nucleotide sequence: TGTGCCAGCAGTCTTATGGAGGGGGCCAATCAGCCCCAGCATTTT.

The rearrangement joins TRBV29-1 to TRBJ2-1; no definite D call. CDR3 length: 12 residues. Trimming left V 4 bases short and J 6 bases short, with 10 bases between. CDR1 and CDR2 from the germline V gene are SQVTM and ANQGSEA. The CDR3, as DNA: TGCAGCGTTGGGCAATTTGGCAATGAGCAGTTCTTC. Amino acids: CSVGQFGNEQFF.

The V call is TRBV19, the J call TRBJ1-5, with 7 positions matching TRBD1. CDR1 is LNHDA, CDR2 SQIVND, per germline (reference sequence). The CDR3 is made up of 12 amino acids. Unmatched junction bases numbered 5, after V lost 6 bases and J lost 9 bases. CDR3 coding DNA: TGTGCCAGTAGCCCGACAGGGAGGCCCCAGCATTTT. It translates to CASSPTGRPQHF.

The chain joins TRBV6-2 or TRBV6-3 to TRBJ2-1; a possible D gene is TRBD1 (5 bases). Germline CDR1 is MNHEY and CDR2 is SVGEGT. The germline V and J ends were trimmed by 0 bases and 12 bases, with 15 bases remaining between them. This CDR3 region has 14 residues. This chain's CDR3 is CASSYSSWGQRQFF. The CDR3 nucleotides read TGTGCCAGCAGTTACTCTTCCTGGGGCCAAAGGCAGTTCTTC.